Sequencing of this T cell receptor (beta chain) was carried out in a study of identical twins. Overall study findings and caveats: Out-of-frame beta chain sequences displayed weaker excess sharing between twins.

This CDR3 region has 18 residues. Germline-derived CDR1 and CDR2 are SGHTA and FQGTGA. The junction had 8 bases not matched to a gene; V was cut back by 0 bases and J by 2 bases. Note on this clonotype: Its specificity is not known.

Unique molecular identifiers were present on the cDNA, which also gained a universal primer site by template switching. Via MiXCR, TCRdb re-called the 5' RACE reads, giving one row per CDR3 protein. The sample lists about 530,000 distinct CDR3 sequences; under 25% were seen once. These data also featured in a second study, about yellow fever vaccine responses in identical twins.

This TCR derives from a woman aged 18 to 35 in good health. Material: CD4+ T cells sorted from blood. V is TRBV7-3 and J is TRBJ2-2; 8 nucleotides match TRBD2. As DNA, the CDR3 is TGTGCCAGCAGCTTAACCAGGGCTAGCGGGCTTAACACCGGGGAGCTGTTTTTT. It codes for CASSLTRASGLNTGELFF.